The clone carrying this TCR beta chain occurred a few times. Its specificity is unknown. Produced via immunoSEQ multiplex PCR; TCRdb's table is partial and in-frame only. In the table there are roughly 70,000 clones, approximately 78% of which are singletons. The data stem from a study of OX40 agonist ivuxolimab in advanced cancers. Study overall: Ivuxolimab, an agonistic anti-OX40 (CD134) antibody, was given to patients.

Study findings and constraints: The authors did not determine the antigen specificity of the expanded peripheral T cells.

Here the sequenced sample was CD4+ or CD8+ T cells sorted from blood, taken in a trial of the OX40 agonist ivuxolimab. The sequence came from an adult with an advanced solid tumor such as melanoma, head and neck, liver or kidney cancer.

The chain's CDR3 is CASSARDSETEAFF. For the CDR3, the DNA is TGTGCCAGCAGCGCACGGGACAGCGAGACTGAAGCTTTCTTT. The rearrangement joins TRBV7-9 to TRBJ1-1, with 7 bases lining up with TRBD1. V was clipped by 5 bases and J by 5 bases; unmatched bases: 8. The CDR3 spans 14 residues. Germline V CDR1 and CDR2: SEHNR, FQNEAQ (reference sequence).